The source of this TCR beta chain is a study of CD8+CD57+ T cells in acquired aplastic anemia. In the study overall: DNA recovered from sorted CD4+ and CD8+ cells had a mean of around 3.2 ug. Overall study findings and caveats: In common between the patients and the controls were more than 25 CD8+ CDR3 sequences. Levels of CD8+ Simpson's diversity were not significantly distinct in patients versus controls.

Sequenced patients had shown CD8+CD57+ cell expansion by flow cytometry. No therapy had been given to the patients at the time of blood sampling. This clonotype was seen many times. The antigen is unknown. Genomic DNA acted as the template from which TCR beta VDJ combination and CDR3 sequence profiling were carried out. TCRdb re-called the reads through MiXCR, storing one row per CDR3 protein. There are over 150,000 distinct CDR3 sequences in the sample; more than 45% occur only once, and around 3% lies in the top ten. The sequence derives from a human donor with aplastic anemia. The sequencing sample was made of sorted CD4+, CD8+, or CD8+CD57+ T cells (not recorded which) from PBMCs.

In nucleotides, the CDR3 is TGCGCCAGCAGCGGGGGACTAGCGGGAGGCTACAATGAGCAGTTCTTC. It yields the protein CASSGGLAGGYNEQFF. The V call is TRBV5-1, the J call TRBJ2-1, with 15 bases that match TRBD2. Trimming at V came to 4 bases and at J to 3 bases, leaving 2 bases not matched to a gene. Germline assignment: CDR1 SGHRS and CDR2 YFSETQ. The CDR3 covers 16 residues. Full variable domain (missing parts from reference TRBV5-1 and TRBJ2-1): KAGVTQTPRYLIKTRGQQVTLSCSPISGHRSVSWYQQTPGQGLQFLFEYFSETQRNKGNFPGRFSGRQFSNSRSEMNVSTLELGDSALYLCASSGGLAGGYNEQFFGPGTRLTVL.